This TCR beta chain was profiled in a study of blood T cell repertoires in COVID-19. Study context: There were acute and convalescent COVID-19 samples, and they came from the United States, Italy and Spain.

This CDR3 region has 15 residues. Germline V gene lookup returns CDR1 MDHEN and CDR2 SYDVKM. V lost 3 bases, J lost 2 bases, and 3 bases stayed unmatched. Only in-frame clones appear in the TCRdb table, and some are missing; sequencing was by immunoSEQ multiplex PCR. Altogether 50,000 to 70,000 clones are present, around 80% being singletons, with the ten largest covering about 3%. The V call is TRBV28, the J call TRBJ1-3, with 8 bases matching TRBD1. This sequence was found in a man aged 60 to 75 with acute or convalescent COVID-19. Sequenced material: peripheral blood. In nucleotides, the CDR3 is TGTGCCAGCAGTTTCCTACAGGGGGCTGGAAACACCATATATTTT. Protein product: CASSFLQGAGNTIYF.